The rows below give T cell receptor beta chains drawn from one sample of a study of OX40 agonist ivuxolimab in advanced cancers. TCRdb keeps only in-frame clones here, not all; method: immunoSEQ multiplex PCR. This sample carries about 30,000 clones, around 88% of them seen once, and the ten largest clones take 28%. Sequences were derived from CD4+ or CD8+ T cells sorted from blood, sampled in a trial of the OX40 agonist ivuxolimab. These receptors all come from an adult with an advanced solid tumor such as melanoma, head and neck, liver or kidney cancer. CDR3s leave out the opening cysteine and the closing phenylalanine or tryptophan.

TRBV27	ASSLIPGPGDSNEQF
TRBV28	ASSFGGASNQPQH
TRBV4-1	ASSQRTGGAYEQY
TRBV9	ASGPGYEQY
TRBV27	ASTLGHEQY
TRBV4-2	ASSAQEGIGTEAF
TRBV19	ASSPTETSEQY
TRBV18	ASSPWGTENTGELF
TRBV7-9	ASSHRVDGELF
TRBV11-2	ASSLGGGLGTEAF
TRBV28	ASTPRAGGISYEQY
TRBV12-2	ASRLSTKDQPQH
TRBV7-8	ASSLWERGGFLAKNIQY
TRBV6-6	ASSSWGNEQF
TRBV7-2	ASSFWGSHYDGYT
TRBV9	ASSVQGDDYGYT
TRBV4-1	ASSQDGKTQY
TRBV4-1	ASSQDPVSDRPWGYT
TRBV13	ASSPEDRGRENTIY
TRBV7-9	ASSSQGEEYEQY
TRBV7-6	ASSRIGGEIDTQY
TRBV11-2	ASSRLQGKVGNEQF
TRBV5-6	ASSWTGTDYEQY
TRBV29-1	SVETPWDSNYGYT
TRBV18	ASSQSLSVFSSTDTQY
TRBV28	ASSLVGAYEQY
TRBV6-6	ASSTLEGAAYGYT
TRBV14	ASSQVAGSEQY
TRBV6-5	ASSQDRATNEKLF
TRBV19	ASSIRTPTLINTGELF
TRBV11-2	ASSPPLGHYEQY
TRBV19	ATTPGTGLYEQY
TRBV7-9	ASSSASSGGFGEQF
TRBV6-1	ASSEAGTAYEQY
TRBV14	ASSQDFGAPGYTEAF
TRBV7-5	ARSLVVADANTGELF
TRBV20-1	SALNTGELF
TRBV30	AWSVSRVRNTEAF
TRBV19	ASFGQGYGELF
TRBV9	ASSAQGGSFDTQY
TRBV5-1	ASSWGLGGYSGELF
TRBV5-5	ASSWDRPNTEAF
TRBV7-6	ASSLAGTANTEAF
TRBV7-6	ASSSTWGPVSGANVLT
TRBV27	ASSRGSSGSPLH
TRBV18	ASSWDREAYEQY
TRBV11-2	ASSAVWETNEKLF
TRBV4-1	ASSQGQGPAYEQY
TRBV27	ASMRTGLGSPLH
TRBV15	ATSSYNEQF
TRBV5-6	ASSSWGGVIYSNTGELF
TRBV2	ASTGGERGDTDTQY
TRBV6-5	ASSYSFKGETDTQY
TRBV27	ASTLGQGNDEQY
TRBV6-6	ASSSGALADTQY
TRBV2	ASSEAGGQVIPYEQY
TRBV27	ASSLRQDTVGTEAF
TRBV10-3	AAGNTEAF
TRBV4-1	ASSQVGDRAYEQY
TRBV4-2	ASSQKPGQYNEQF